This T cell receptor (beta chain) derives from a study of T cells in Graves' hyperthyroidism and ophthalmopathy (dated by TCRdb to about 2019). As for the study more broadly: Peripheral blood was sampled at the time of initial diagnosis, prior to any treatment. A discovery cohort of about a hundred patients, about 40 with Graves' ophthalmopathy and 57 with stable Graves' hyperthyroidism, was used to find distinguishing TCR V-J signatures. Prospective prediction of ophthalmopathy was tested in an independent validation cohort of some 19 hyperthyroidism patients and some 17 patients who later progressed to ophthalmopathy. The approximately 97 discovery patients were randomly divided into training and test sets at a 7:3 ratio. In addition, the study compared T-cell repertoires in thyroid tissue and in blood from roughly 6 Graves' hyperthyroidism patients. After sampling, hyperthyroidism patients received methimazole starting at 30 mg daily, and ophthalmopathy patients received high-dose intravenous methylprednisolone. The paper reports TCR Vbeta CDR3 sequencing of 140 or so peripheral blood samples: under 45 ophthalmopathy, under 80 hyperthyroidism and approximately 17 progressor patients. Study-level results and caveats: No statistical method was used to set the sample size in advance, and investigators knew the group allocation. In cross-validation, a model built on a 13 V-J signature told ophthalmopathy apart from stable hyperthyroidism with under 90% sensitivity and approximately 81% specificity, and in testing the same model reached 80%/75%. Most expanded thyroid clonotypes (frequency above 0.001) were also detected in blood, suggesting blood repertoires may reflect thyroid immune responses. In validation, the model predicted progression to ophthalmopathy a median of around 6.5 months before onset, with roughly 68% sensitivity and roughly 77% specificity.

The cysteine opens and the phenylalanine closes a CDR3 of 15 amino acids. Of the read, only the CDR3 DNA is kept; its 45 bases are in frame from base 1. At the junction V is shortened by 3 bases and J by 5 bases; bases outside the gene matches: 10. CDR1 and CDR2 are drawn from the germline V gene: SQVTM, ANQGSEA. The TCR beta CDR3 regions were amplified from RNA transcripts. For the first round of RT-PCR on the TCR CDR3, the HTBI primer set was used together with the Qiagen OneStep RT-PCR kit. Libraries were constructed in a second round of multiplex PCR, after which size selection and purification were performed. Paired-end sequencing of the libraries was performed with 100 bp reads on an Illumina HiSeq2000. Regarding the original processing steps: SOAPnuke was used to process the raw data, with reads discarded if the reads contained adapters or uncalled bases, had a mean Phred below 15, or lacked an exact constant-primer or identifier match. High-quality paired reads were merged with COPE v1.2.5, and unique nucleotide sequences were defined as clonotypes. Clonotypes were aligned to IMGT TRBV, TRBD and TRBJ reference segments using MiTCR v1.1. Analysis was restricted to V-J combinations with a frequency above 0.0001, which covered roughly 99% of repertoires. The TCS score was defined as the ratio of F50 (clonal expansion) to E x V (chaos), calculated using BLOSUM62-based TCRdist between CDR3 peptides within each V-J. Welch's t-statistics and random forest reduced around 510 V-J features to some 14, which were used in a naive Bayes classifier (R e1071). The Morisita-Horn index was used to measure how similar the thyroid and blood repertoires were. The raw public data were reprocessed by TCRdb itself: fastp quality trimming at Q25, MiXCR clonotype calling, in-frame beta chains only. Every entry covers one CDR3 protein and lists the most common genes and DNA from its rows. The V and J calls shown here were made by TCRdb, not taken from the authors' results. The sample table contains about 99,000 distinct CDR3 sequences; only one count was recorded for 40% to 50% of them. Of the sample, approximately 27% falls within the top ten clones.

Stable Graves' hyperthyroidism was defined as no progression to ophthalmopathy during 18 months of follow-up. The hyperthyroidism patients were between 18 and 65 years old and newly diagnosed, with a disease duration of less than 2 months. Any patient with an uncontrolled infection, another autoimmune disease, pregnancy or lactation was excluded. Clinical symptoms, serum thyroxine and TRAb, thyroid ultrasound, and orbital computed tomography formed the basis for the diagnoses. PBMCs were separated from 7.5 to 10 ml of fresh peripheral blood using Ficoll-Paque density gradient centrifugation. Total RNA was extracted with Trizol reagent, and quality was checked on an Agilent 2100 Bioanalyzer. This clonotype was counted at least ten times. The target of this receptor is not known. There are no base qualities to consult, and no much larger clone falls within one base.

The chain employs TRBV29-1 and TRBJ2-7, and 10 junction bases match TRBD2. Sample: blood. This clonotype was obtained from a man in his forties with Graves' hyperthyroidism. The DNA sequence is TGCAGCGTTGAGCTCTTCCTAGCGGGAGAGGACGAGCAGTACTTC. It codes for CSVELFLAGEDEQYF.